Sequencing of this T cell receptor beta chain was carried out in a study of control samples from healthy donors and cancer patients. The protocol was immunoSEQ multiplex PCR, while the TCRdb copy is restricted to in-frame clones and leaves out a portion. This sample yields some 410,000 clones, of which 80% to 95% are seen a single time; around 6.8% belongs to the top ten. The V and J ends lost 0 bases and 1 base respectively, with 6 bases between them. CDR3 length equals 14 residues. Germline loops: CDR1 KGHSH, CDR2 LQKENI. The TCR comes from a man aged 35 to 55 with head and neck cancer. Material: PBMCs. The chain recombines TRBV18 with TRBJ1-1; D not certain. The CDR3 DNA is TGTGCCAGCTCACCACCCCCAGGGAACACTGAAGCTTTCTTT. It codes for CASSPPPGNTEAFF.